This TCR beta chain came from a study of shared clonotypes between healthy human individuals. The CDR3 covers 14 residues. CDR1 is SGHDT and CDR2 is YYEEEE in the germline V gene. The V end lost 4 bases, the J end lost 4 bases, and 15 bases lay between the germline ends. In the naive CD8 group, cells lacked CD45RO and were positively selected for CCR7, so terminally differentiated effector memory CD45RA+ cells were left out. Source study methods: Filtering was not the same, since immunoSEQ gave junction-only sequences without quality scores. Sequenced by immunoSEQ multiplex PCR; TCRdb stores in-frame clones only, minus some. That table furnishes V, J and clone size, whereas the DNA furnished D and trimming. The sample shows about 2 million clones, about 95% of them seen only once. With respect to this clone: What it binds is not known.

General study results and limits: In a handful of donors, around 5% of naive CD4 clonotypes appeared in common.

This receptor was identified in a man between 18 and 35 years old in good health. This rearrangement joins TRBV5-6 to TRBJ2-7; D not certain. Sequenced: naive CD8+ T cells sorted from blood. The DNA for the CDR3 is TGTGCCAGCAGCCCGACCCCGACCGGGTACGAGCAGTACTTC. It is translated as CASSPTPTGYEQYF.